The TCR beta chain described here comes from a study of early T cells in non-severe SARS-CoV-2 infection. In the study overall: Unsorted whole blood bulk RNA was sequenced, with unpaired chains. Study-level findings and limits: Anti-spike CD8 responses were favored by VDJdb matching, which missed private and CD4 specificities.

The CDR3 length is 12 residues. The V end lost 6 bases, the J end lost 6 bases, and 15 bases lay between the germline ends. From germline, CDR1 is DFQATT and CDR2 SNEGSKA (reference sequence). Each cDNA molecule carried a unique molecular identifier. MiXCR, applied by TCRdb to the 5' RACE reads, yields one record per CDR3 protein. The table records tens of thousands of distinct CDR3 sequences, 12% of them present only once. This clonotype appeared a few times. Its specificity is unknown. The J gene is TRBJ2-7, the V gene TRBV20-1, with D possibly matching TRBD2 (6 bases). This specimen was whole blood, taken at baseline. The TCR sequence derives from an adult who was a healthcare worker with PCR-confirmed SARS-CoV-2 infection or an uninfected control (not recorded which). The donor label of this sample is uncertain. CDR3 sequence: CSAETRTFEQYV. DNA of the CDR3: TGCAGTGCGGAGACTAGAACCTTCGAGCAGTACGTC.